This T cell receptor beta chain derives from a study of cytotoxic CD8 clonotypes in ibrutinib-treated CLL. Study in general: There were some 10 relapsed/refractory patients and roughly 15 treatment-naive patients, and 17 to 18 were IGHV unmutated. Partial responses totalled approximately 25 and complete responses 2; after median roughly 68 months, approximately 15 remained remitted and approximately twelve progressed.

Germline V gene lookup returns CDR1 MNHEY and CDR2 SVGAGI. V gave up 7 bases and J gave up 3 bases; unmatched junction bases: 7. This CDR3 region has 15 residues. Using immunoSEQ multiplex PCR, the repertoire was profiled, and TCRdb retains in-frame clones only, with some absent. The table records roughly 250,000 clones, 70% of them present only once. Sequencing used PBMCs, obtained after 24 months of ibrutinib treatment. The source is a human donor with chronic lymphocytic leukemia. V gene TRBV6-5 combines with J gene TRBJ2-3; 10 bases agree with TRBD1. The CDR3 sequence: CASNRGTGVTDTQYF. The CDR3 DNA is TGTGCCAGCAACCGCGGGACAGGGGTGACAGATACGCAGTATTTT.